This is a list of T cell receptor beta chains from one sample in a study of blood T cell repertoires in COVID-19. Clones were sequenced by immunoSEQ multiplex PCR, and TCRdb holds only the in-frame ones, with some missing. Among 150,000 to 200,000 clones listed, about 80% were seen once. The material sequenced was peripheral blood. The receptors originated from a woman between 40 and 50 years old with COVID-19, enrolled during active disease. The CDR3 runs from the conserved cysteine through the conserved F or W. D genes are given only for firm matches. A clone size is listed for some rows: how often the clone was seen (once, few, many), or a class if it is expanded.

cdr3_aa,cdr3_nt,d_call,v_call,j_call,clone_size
CASSYSKWQTYEQYF,TGTGCCAGCAGTTACTCGAAATGGCAGACCTACGAGCAGTACTTC,.,TRBV6-5,TRBJ2-7,.
CASSPRGRTTNTEAFF,TGTGCCAGCAGCCCCAGGGGGCGAACCACGAACACTGAAGCTTTCTTT,TRBD1,TRBV11-1,TRBJ1-1,.
CASSRDRESSPLHF,TGTGCCAGCTCACGTGACAGGGAATCTTCACCCCTCCACTTT,TRBD1,TRBV18,TRBJ1-6,.
CASSPRGSGSVREQFF,TGTGCCAGCTCACCCCGGGGGAGCGGGAGCGTGAGGGAGCAGTTCTTC,TRBD2,TRBV18,TRBJ2-1,.
CASSLALSGGDTQYF,TGTGCCAGCAGCTTAGCCCTTTCAGGGGGGGATACGCAGTATTTT,.,TRBV7-8,TRBJ2-3,.
CASSYICRRHPTSGLFDEQFF,TGTGCCAGCAGTTACATCTGTCGTAGACATCCGACTAGTGGTCTTTTCGATGAGCAGTTCTTC,.,TRBV6-2/TRBV6-3,TRBJ2-1,.
CASSLLDLSGMGGYTF,TGTGCCAGCAGCCTACTTGACCTTTCGGGAATGGGCGGCTACACCTTC,.,TRBV5-6,TRBJ1-2,.
CASSLQGRYTF,TGTGCCAGCAGTTTACAGGGGCGCTACACCTTC,.,TRBV28,TRBJ1-2,.
CASSLRTGGLTGELFF,TGTGCCAGCTCCCTACGGACAGGGGGCCTCACCGGGGAGCTGTTTTTT,TRBD1,TRBV18,TRBJ2-2,.
CASRPNSNRVGLGYTF,TGTGCCAGTAGACCTAACTCTAACAGGGTTGGGCTCGGCTACACCTTC,.,TRBV19,TRBJ1-2,.
CASSLASGSTDTQYF,TGTGCCAGCAGCTTGGCTAGCGGAAGCACAGATACGCAGTATTTT,TRBD2,TRBV5-4,TRBJ2-3,.
CASSGPTIRAGGPPNTGELFF,TGTGCCAGCAGCGGCCCCACTATCCGAGCGGGGGGGCCCCCGAACACCGGGGAGCTGTTTTTT,TRBD2,TRBV2,TRBJ2-2,.
CASTSTGELFF,TGTGCCAGCACCAGTACCGGGGAGCTGTTTTTT,.,TRBV9,TRBJ2-2,.
CASSVSPQGPQHF,TGTGCCAGCAGTGTGTCCCCCCAGGGTCCCCAGCATTTT,.,TRBV6-4,TRBJ1-5,medium-sized
CASSLAFEQFF,TGTGCCAGCAGTCTAGCTTTTGAGCAGTTCTTC,.,TRBV28,TRBJ2-1,.
CASSLFSGDGSPLHF,TGTGCCAGCAGCTTATTTTCGGGGGATGGCTCACCCCTCCACTTT,.,TRBV7-3,TRBJ1-6,.
CASSEVRNSPLHF,TGTGCCAGCAGTGAAGTCCGTAATTCACCCCTCCACTTT,.,TRBV2,TRBJ1-6,.
CATEEGAGQPQHF,TGTGCCACGGAGGAGGGGGCGGGTCAGCCCCAGCATTTT,TRBD1,TRBV10-3,TRBJ1-5,.
CVSSLQAGRSYNEQFF,TGTGTCAGCAGCCTCCAGGCAGGGAGGTCCTACAATGAGCAGTTCTTC,.,TRBV9,TRBJ2-1,.
CASSGTGLAGTDTQYF,TGCGCCAGCAGTGGAACGGGACTAGCGGGCACAGATACGCAGTATTTT,TRBD2,TRBV10-1,TRBJ2-3,.
CASSPVVGASHRTQYF,TGCGCCAGCAGCCCTGTCGTAGGGGCATCGCATCGTACGCAGTATTTT,.,TRBV5-1,TRBJ2-3,.
CASRSRSGGFTGELFF,TGTGCCAGCAGGAGTAGATCAGGGGGTTTTACCGGGGAGCTGTTTTTT,TRBD1,TRBV6-6,TRBJ2-2,.
CAWNRPPYEQYF,TGTGCCTGGAACAGGCCCCCCTACGAGCAGTACTTC,.,TRBV30,TRBJ2-7,.
CASSPGTDQPQHF,TGTGCCAGCTCACCAGGGACAGATCAGCCCCAGCATTTT,TRBD1,TRBV18,TRBJ1-5,.
CASSELLVRGSSYNEQFF,TGTGCCAGCAGTGAACTCCTTGTCCGGGGAAGCTCCTACAATGAGCAGTTCTTC,.,TRBV6-1,TRBJ2-1,.
CASKGTSGSSGANVLTF,TGTGCCAGTAAGGGGACTAGCGGGAGTTCTGGGGCCAACGTCCTGACTTTC,TRBD2,TRBV19,TRBJ2-6,.
CASSLKAGARSGELFF,TGTGCCAGCAGCTTGAAGGCGGGGGCGAGAAGCGGGGAGCTGTTTTTT,.,TRBV5-6,TRBJ2-2,few
CASSLHGMVPNEQFF,TGTGCCAGCAGCTTACACGGGATGGTACCCAATGAGCAGTTCTTC,.,TRBV7-2,TRBJ2-1,.
CASSCPPGEARVWPQHF,TGTGCCAGCAGCTGCCCGCCTGGGGAGGCCCGGGTTTGGCCCCAGCATTTT,.,TRBV7-9,TRBJ1-5,once
CASSPQRSGVTDTQYF,TGCGCCAGCAGCCCCCAGAGGAGCGGGGTCACAGATACGCAGTATTTT,TRBD2,TRBV10-2,TRBJ2-3,.
CASSRSPPAAFF,TGTGCCAGCAGCCGTAGCCCCCCTGCCGCTTTCTTT,.,TRBV7-9,TRBJ1-1,.
CASSRRTRGREANEQFF,TGTGCCAGCTCACGGAGAACCAGGGGGCGAGAGGCCAATGAGCAGTTCTTC,TRBD1,TRBV18,TRBJ2-1,.
CATNRRTISYNEQFF,TGTGCCACCAACCGCCGGACTATCTCCTACAATGAGCAGTTCTTC,.,TRBV6-5,TRBJ2-1,.
CASGLGGPTPLHF,TGTGCCAGCGGCTTGGGGGGTCCGACACCCCTCCACTTT,.,TRBV7-2,TRBJ1-6,.
CASRGHGETQYF,TGTGCCAGCAGGGGACACGGAGAGACCCAGTACTTC,.,TRBV6-5,TRBJ2-5,.
CSASLGGRASEQFF,TGCAGTGCTAGTCTCGGCGGGAGGGCAAGTGAGCAGTTCTTC,TRBD2,TRBV20-1,TRBJ2-1,.
CASSSTGGTGYTF,TGTGCCAGCAGTTCCACAGGGGGCACCGGCTACACCTTC,TRBD1,TRBV27,TRBJ1-2,.
CAISEGLAGSYNEQFF,TGTGCCATCAGTGAGGGACTAGCGGGATCCTACAATGAGCAGTTCTTC,TRBD2,TRBV10-3,TRBJ2-1,.
CASMGGSGRTHTEQFF,TGTGCCAGTATGGGGGGTAGCGGGAGGACCCACACTGAGCAGTTCTTC,TRBD2,TRBV19,TRBJ2-1,.
CAWSPDSNQPQHF,TGTGCCTGGAGTCCAGATAGCAATCAGCCCCAGCATTTT,.,TRBV30,TRBJ1-5,.
CASRRGGAGTGELFF,TGTGCCAGCAGAAGAGGGGGCGCGGGCACCGGGGAGCTGTTTTTT,TRBD1,TRBV2,TRBJ2-2,.
CASSQGGGAGETQYF,TGTGCCAGCAGCCAAGGCGGGGGAGCCGGGGAGACCCAGTACTTC,TRBD2,TRBV3-1/TRBV3-2,TRBJ2-5,.
CAISAGPEQYF,TGTGCCATTTCGGCAGGGCCCGAGCAGTACTTC,.,TRBV7-9,TRBJ2-7,.
CASSFGRAQPQHF,TGTGCCAGCAGTTTTGGCAGGGCCCAGCCCCAGCATTTT,.,TRBV12-3/TRBV12-4,TRBJ1-5,.
CASSFSTGGGYTF,TGTGCCAGCAGTTTTTCGACAGGCGGTGGCTACACCTTC,.,TRBV12-3/TRBV12-4,TRBJ1-2,.
CASSIGGIEQFF,TGTGCCAGTAGTATCGGGGGGATCGAGCAGTTCTTC,TRBD2,TRBV19,TRBJ2-1,.
CASSSGLAGVADTQYF,TGCGCCAGCAGTTCCGGACTAGCGGGAGTGGCAGATACGCAGTATTTT,TRBD2,TRBV10-2,TRBJ2-3,.